The 9 T cell receptor beta chains below were found in one sample sequenced in a study of T cell responses to AZD1222 COVID-19 vaccine. TCRdb keeps only in-frame clones here, not all; method: immunoSEQ multiplex PCR. The sample consists of 150,000 to 200,000 clones, approximately 89% of them appearing once. The source was peripheral blood, collected on day 0 of AZD1222 vaccination. All receptors derive from an adult in good health.

This clone was picked up a small number of times. This chain joins TRBV4-2 and TRBJ1-5, with no clear D. The V gene lost 0 bases and the J gene lost 9 bases, with 9 bases spanning the gap. Germline V gene data show CDR1 as LGHNA and CDR2 as YNFKEQ. CDR3 length: 13 residues. CDR3 region: CASSQDRQRPQHF. The CDR3 nucleotides read TGTGCCAGCAGCCAAGATCGGCAGCGGCCCCAGCATTTT.

J is TRBJ1-4 and V is TRBV14; D is unclear. With 1 base removed from V and 6 bases from J, the gap between germline ends came to 3 bases. Per the germline V gene, CDR1 is SGHDN and CDR2 is FVKESK. The CDR3 loop spans 12 amino acids. CDR3 amino acids: CASSQADEKLFF. Written as DNA, the CDR3 is TGTGCCAGCAGCCAAGCTGATGAAAAACTGTTTTTT.

The CDR3 region is CASWGKGQETQYF. The DNA of the CDR3 is TGTGCCAGCTGGGGGAAGGGGCAAGAGACCCAGTACTTC. This chain joins TRBV7-6 and TRBJ2-5; D may be TRBD1 or TRBD2 (5 bases each). In germline, CDR1 is SGHVS, CDR2 FNYEAQ. V shed 8 bases and J shed 2 bases, with 12 bases lying between them. The CDR3 has 13 residues.

This rearrangement joins TRBV7-2 to TRBJ2-5; D might be TRBD2 (6 bases). The V end was cut by 1 base, the J end by 5 bases, with 8 bases between. There are 13 residues in the CDR3. Germline loops: CDR1 SGHTA, CDR2 FQGNSA. As DNA, the CDR3 is TGTGCCAGCAGCTTAGAAGCGGGTGAGACCCAGTACTTC. Translating gives CASSLEAGETQYF.

This chain joins TRBV3-1 (or the pseudogene TRBV3-2) and TRBJ2-2; D ambiguous. Germline CDR1 is LGHDT and CDR2 is YNNKEL (reference sequence). The CDR3 is made up of 12 amino acids. The germline V and J ends were trimmed by 4 bases and 6 bases, with 6 bases remaining between them. The CDR3, as DNA: TGTGCCAGCAGCCCCTCCCCCGGGGAGCTGTTTTTT. Translated, it gives CASSPSPGELFF.

V and J are TRBV28 and TRBJ1-6; D unresolved. Trimming took 2 bases from V and 5 from J, leaving 4 bases between them. The CDR3 is 13 residues long. The germline gives CDR1 MDHEN, CDR2 SYDVKM. In DNA, the CDR3 is TGTGCCAGCAGTTTACCGGATAATTCACCCCTCCACTTT. Its translation is CASSLPDNSPLHF.

V is TRBV11-1 and J is TRBJ1-2; 11 bases match TRBD1. The CDR3 runs 13 residues. The germline gives CDR1 SGHAT, CDR2 FQDESV (reference sequence). The trim removed 3 bases at V and 14 bases at J, leaving 8 bases unmatched. The CDR3 here is CASSLDGQGARTF. The CDR3 nucleotides are TGTGCCAGCAGCTTGGACGGACAGGGGGCGCGAACCTTC. The whole variable domain, filled in from reference TRBV11-1 and TRBJ1-2, reads EAEVAQSPRYKITEKSQAVAFWCDPISGHATLYWYRQILGQGPELLVQFQDESVVDDSQLPKDRFSAERLKGVDSTLKIQPAELGDSAMYLCASSLDGQGARTFGSGTRLTVV.

This clone was found once. The chain joins TRBV27 to TRBJ2-4; the D is unclear. Germline-derived CDR1 and CDR2 are MNHEY and SMNVEV (reference sequence). The CDR3 length is 15 residues. The V end was cut by 3 bases, the J end by 0 bases, with 9 bases between. This CDR3 is CASSFLLGAKNIQYF. CDR3 nucleotides: TGTGCCAGCAGTTTCCTCCTTGGAGCCAAAAACATTCAGTACTTC.

The J gene is TRBJ2-7, the V gene TRBV6-2 or TRBV6-3, with 9 bases lining up with TRBD2. The CDR3 spans 16 residues. The V gene end was trimmed by 5 bases and the J gene end by 2 bases; junction bases not matched to a gene: 10. The germline CDR1 and CDR2 sequences are MNHEY and SVGEGT. CDR3 in amino acids: CASSDPTSGGAYEQYF. The CDR3, as DNA: TGTGCCAGCAGTGACCCGACTAGCGGAGGGGCCTACGAGCAGTACTTC.